The source of this T cell receptor (beta chain) is a study of pediatric ulcerative colitis. Study-wide background: Disease was pancolitis in several and left-sided in two, histology-confirmed.

This clone has just a few counts. The germline V gene encodes CDR1 GTSNPN and CDR2 SVGIG (reference sequence). The CDR3 runs 12 residues. V lost 0 bases and J 8 bases, leaving 10 bases between the germline ends. Clones were sequenced by immunoSEQ multiplex PCR, and TCRdb holds only the in-frame ones, with some missing. The repertoire includes about 64,000 clones, roughly 90% of them detected once, and roughly 3% sits in the top ten. Sequencing was done on a sample of blood. This sequence was found in a boy under 18 with severe ulcerative colitis. The V gene is TRBV30, the J gene TRBJ1-2; D is unresolved. In DNA, the CDR3 is TGTGCCTGGAGTGTGGAGTTGGGCGGCTACACCTTC. Amino acid sequence: CAWSVELGGYTF. The full variable domain, with the rest looked up from reference TRBV30 and TRBJ1-2, is SQTIHQWPATLVQPVGSPLSLECTVEGTSNPNLYWYRQAAGRGLQLLFYSVGIGQISSEVPQNLSASRPQDRQFILSSKKLLLSDSGFYLCAWSVELGGYTFGSGTRLTVV.